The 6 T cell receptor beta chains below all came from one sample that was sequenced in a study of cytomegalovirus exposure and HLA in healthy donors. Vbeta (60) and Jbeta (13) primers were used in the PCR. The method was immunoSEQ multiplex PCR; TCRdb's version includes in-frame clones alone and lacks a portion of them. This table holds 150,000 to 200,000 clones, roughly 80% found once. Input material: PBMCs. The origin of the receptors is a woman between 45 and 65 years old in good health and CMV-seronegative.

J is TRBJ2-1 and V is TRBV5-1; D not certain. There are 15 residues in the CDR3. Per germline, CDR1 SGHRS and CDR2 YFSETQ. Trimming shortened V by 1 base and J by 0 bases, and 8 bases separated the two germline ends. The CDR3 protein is CASSLSGSSYNEQFF. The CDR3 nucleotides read TGCGCCAGCAGCTTGAGTGGTAGCTCCTACAATGAGCAGTTCTTC.

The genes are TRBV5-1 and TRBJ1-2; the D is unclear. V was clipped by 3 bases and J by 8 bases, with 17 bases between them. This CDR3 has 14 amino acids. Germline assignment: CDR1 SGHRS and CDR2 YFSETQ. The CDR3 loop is CASSSEGARWGYTF. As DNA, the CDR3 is TGCGCCAGCAGCTCTGAGGGCGCCCGCTGGGGCTACACCTTC.

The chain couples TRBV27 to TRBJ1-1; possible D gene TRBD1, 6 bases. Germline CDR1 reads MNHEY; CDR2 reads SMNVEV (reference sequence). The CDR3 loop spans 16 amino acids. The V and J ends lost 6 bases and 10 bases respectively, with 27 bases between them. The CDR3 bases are TGTGCCAGCAGCCTATCGGGGAGGGCAGGGGCTGTTGGAGCTTTCTTT. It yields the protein CASSLSGRAGAVGAFF.

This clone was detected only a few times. The CDR3 spells CASSRAIQGAEAFF. The CDR3 coding sequence is TGTGCCAGCAGCCGAGCTATTCAGGGGGCTGAAGCTTTCTTT. The gene calls are TRBV7-9 and TRBJ1-1; 7 nucleotides align to TRBD1. V was clipped by 5 bases and J by 6 bases; unmatched bases: 9. Germline loops: CDR1 SEHNR, CDR2 FQNEAQ (reference sequence). The CDR3 has 14 amino acids. Drawing the rest from reference TRBV7-9 and TRBJ1-1, the complete variable domain is DTGVSQNPRHKITKRGQNVTFRCDPISEHNRLYWYRQTLGQGPEFLTYFQNEAQLEKSRLLSDRFSAERPKGSFSTLEIQRTEQGDSAMYLCASSRAIQGAEAFFGQGTRLTVV.

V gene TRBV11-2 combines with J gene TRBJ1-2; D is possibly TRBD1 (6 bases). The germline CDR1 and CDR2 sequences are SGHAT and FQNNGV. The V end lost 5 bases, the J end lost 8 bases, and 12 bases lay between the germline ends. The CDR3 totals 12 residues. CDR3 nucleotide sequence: TGTGCCAGCAGCCATCCGGGACAAGGCTACACCTTC. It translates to CASSHPGQGYTF.

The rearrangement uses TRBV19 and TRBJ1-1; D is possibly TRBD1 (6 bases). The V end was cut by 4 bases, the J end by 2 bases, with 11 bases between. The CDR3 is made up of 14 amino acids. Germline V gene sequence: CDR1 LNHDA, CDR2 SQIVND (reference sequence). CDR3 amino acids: CASSTRTDNTEAFF. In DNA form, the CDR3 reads TGTGCCAGTAGTACGCGGACAGACAACACTGAAGCTTTCTTT.